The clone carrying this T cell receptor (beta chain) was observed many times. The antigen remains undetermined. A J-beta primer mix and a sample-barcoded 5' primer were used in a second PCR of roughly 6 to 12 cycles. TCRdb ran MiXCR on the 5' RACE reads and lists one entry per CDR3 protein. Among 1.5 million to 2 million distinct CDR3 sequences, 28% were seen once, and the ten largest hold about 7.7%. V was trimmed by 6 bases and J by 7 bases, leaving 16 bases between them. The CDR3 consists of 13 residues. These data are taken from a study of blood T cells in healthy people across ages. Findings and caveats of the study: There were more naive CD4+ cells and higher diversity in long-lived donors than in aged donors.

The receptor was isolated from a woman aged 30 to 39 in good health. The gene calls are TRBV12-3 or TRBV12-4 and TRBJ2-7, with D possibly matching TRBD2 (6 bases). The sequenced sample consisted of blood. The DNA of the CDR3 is TGTGCCAGCAGGGGTAGCGGAGTCTATGAGCAGTACTTC. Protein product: CASRGSGVYEQYF.